This T cell receptor beta chain was found in a study of cytotoxic CD8 clonotypes in ibrutinib-treated CLL. Clones were read by immunoSEQ multiplex PCR, and TCRdb kept only the in-frame ones, dropping some. The sample has about 140,000 clones, 60% to 80% seen once. Germline CDR1 is PRHDT and CDR2 is FYEKMQ (reference sequence). The CDR3 is 14 amino acids. As to this clone: At one end the junction does not follow the germline gene, possibly because of a read error.

The material sequenced was PBMCs, taken after 12 months of ibrutinib treatment. This chain joins TRBV13 and TRBJ2-7, with D possibly TRBD2 on 5 matching bases. The TCR originated in a human donor with chronic lymphocytic leukemia. CDR3 in amino acids: CASSSRGLTYEQYF. The CDR3 nucleotides are TGTGCCAGCAGCTCCCGCGGGTTAACCTATGAGCAGTACTTC. Combining the CDR3 with reference TRBV13 and TRBJ2-7 gives the whole variable domain AAGVIQSPRHLIKEKRETATLKCYPIPRHDTVYWYQQGPGQDPQFLISFYEKMQSDKGSIPDRFSAQQFSDYHSELNMSSLELGDSALYFCASSSRGLTYEQYFGPGTRLTVT.